A single sample gave rise to the 12 T cell receptor beta chains below, sequenced in a study of graft-versus-host responses after intestinal transplantation (dated by TCRdb to 2020 to 2023). The library relied on the immunoSEQ multiplex PCR assay. Drawn from immuneACCESS, this table holds only the in-frame rearrangements with V and J called that TCRdb kept. Clones are partly lost; checked studies trace under half to an unresolved V gene and leave the rest unexplained. This sample comprises about 110,000 clones, 90% to 95% of them detected only once. The ten largest clones capture less than 1.5% of the sample. The sample's time point label, in plain terms: cells obtained before transplantation from donor or recipient. No antigens are known for them. The starting material was unstimulated CD8+ T cells sorted from spleen or lymph node cells, obtained before transplant. Receptors originate from a human donor who was the organ donor for an intestinal transplant.

A few counts support this clone. The chain links TRBV2 to TRBJ1-5; tentatively, D is TRBD1 (5 bases). This CDR3 has 15 residues. CDR1 and CDR2 (germline): SNHLY, FYNNEI. The germline V and J ends were trimmed by 2 bases and 2 bases, with 10 bases remaining between them. The CDR3 region has the DNA TGTGCCAGCAGTGAAAGGGTCAGGGGCAATCAGCCCCAGCATTTT. Translated, it gives CASSERVRGNQPQHF.

The V gene is TRBV7-2, the J gene TRBJ2-7; TRBD2 is a possible D gene (6 bases). The CDR3 has 14 amino acids. With 5 bases removed from V and 4 bases from J, the gap between germline ends came to 15 bases. CDR1 and CDR2 from the germline V gene are SGHTA and FQGNSA. The CDR3 nucleotides read TGTGCCAGCAGCCCGCCGGGACTCTTGTACGAGCAGTACTTC. This sequence encodes CASSPPGLLYEQYF.

V is TRBV6-6 and J is TRBJ2-3; 8 bases map to TRBD1. This CDR3 contains 16 residues. The germline V gene has CDR1 MNHNY and CDR2 SVGAGI (reference sequence). After removal of 6 bases from V and 3 bases from J, the junction contained 11 bases not matched to a gene. In DNA form, the CDR3 reads TGTGCCAGCAGCCAGGGGGCGAGAACCCGGACAGATACGCAGTATTTT. Encoded protein: CASSQGARTRTDTQYF.

This clone was seen a single time. The chain recombines TRBV29-1 with TRBJ1-1, with D tentatively TRBD1 (6 bases). The CDR3 contains 13 residues. The germline V and J ends were trimmed by 7 bases and 0 bases, with 12 bases remaining between them. The germline V gene has CDR1 SQVTM and CDR2 ANQGSEA. CDR3 loop: CSALDSLNTEAFF. The CDR3 nucleotides read TGCAGCGCCCTGGACAGCCTGAACACTGAAGCTTTCTTT.

The chain couples TRBV10-1 to TRBJ2-2, with 7 nucleotides matching TRBD1. J lost 5 bases, V lost 10 bases, and 7 bases had no gene match. The CDR3 contains 13 residues. The V gene's germline CDR1 is WNHNN and CDR2 SYGVQD (reference sequence). CDR3 sequence: CATWDSGTGELFF. CDR3 bases: TGCGCCACCTGGGACAGCGGAACCGGGGAGCTGTTTTTT.

This chain uses TRBV5-1 with TRBJ1-2; D is ambiguous. The germline V gene encodes CDR1 SGHRS and CDR2 YFSETQ. The CDR3 covers 14 residues. Deletions cut 0 bases from V and 6 bases from J, with 12 bases between. CDR3 sequence: CASSLVVPKNGYTF. The CDR3 nucleotides read TGCGCCAGCAGCTTGGTGGTTCCGAAGAATGGCTACACCTTC.

The rearrangement joins TRBV27 to TRBJ2-5; the match to TRBD2 covers 8 bases. Trimming at V came to 6 bases and at J to 11 bases, leaving 17 bases not matched to a gene. The CDR3 length is 15 residues. The germline CDR1 and CDR2 sequences are MNHEY and SMNVEV (reference sequence). CDR3 in DNA: TGTGCCAGCAGCTCCACCGGACTAGCCTACGGGGAGCAGTACTTC. Translation gives CASSSTGLAYGEQYF.

This sequence joins TRBV7-2 and TRBJ2-7, with 10 bases aligning to TRBD2. Germline V gene lookup returns CDR1 SGHTA and CDR2 FQGNSA. This CDR3 contains 16 residues. J was trimmed by 0 bases and V by 1 base; bases with no gene match: 3. The CDR3 sequence: CASSLEASGSSYEQYF. The CDR3 bases are TGTGCCAGCAGCTTAGAGGCTAGCGGGAGCTCCTACGAGCAGTACTTC.

The CDR3 reads CAISENGGGGELFF. The CDR3 coding sequence is TGTGCCATCAGTGAGAATGGCGGAGGCGGGGAGCTGTTTTTT. The V call is TRBV10-3, the J call TRBJ2-2; TRBD2 might be the D (5 bases). The CDR3 totals 14 residues. Germline V gene sequence: CDR1 ENHRY, CDR2 SYGVKD. V lost 2 bases and J 7 bases, leaving 11 bases between the germline ends.

The V call is TRBV9, the J call TRBJ2-1, with TRBD2 matching over 10 bases. The V gene end was trimmed by 0 bases and the J gene end by 9 bases; junction bases not matched to a gene: 9. The CDR3 has 16 residues. CDR1 is SGDLS and CDR2 is YYNGEE in the germline V gene. CDR3 in amino acids: CASSVGPLAGDSEQFF. In nucleotides, the CDR3 is TGTGCCAGCAGCGTAGGTCCCCTAGCGGGAGACAGTGAGCAGTTCTTC.

The rearrangement uses TRBV19 and TRBJ1-5; D is unclear. Trimming pared 0 bases from V and 6 bases from J, leaving 6 bases between. The length of the CDR3 is 13 residues. CDR1 and CDR2 from the germline V gene are LNHDA and SQIVND (reference sequence). The CDR3 is CASSIEGSQPQHF. For the CDR3, the DNA is TGTGCCAGTAGTATAGAGGGGTCTCAGCCCCAGCATTTT.

In regard to this clone: An end of the junction does not agree with germline; a read error may underlie this. The V call is TRBV19, the J call TRBJ2-7, with 9 bases matching TRBD1. Germline loops: CDR1 LNHDA, CDR2 SQIVND (reference sequence). This CDR3 region has 16 residues. Written as DNA, the CDR3 is TGTGCCAGCCGAGAAAGCTTCGGACAGGGGTTCTACGGGCAGTACTTC. This translates into CASRESFGQGFYGQYF.